A single sample gave rise to the 21 T cell receptor beta chains below, sequenced in a study of cytomegalovirus exposure and HLA in healthy donors. The PCR used 60 Vbeta and 13 Jbeta primers. Profiled with immunoSEQ multiplex PCR; TCRdb holds only in-frame clones, not every one. The profile shows around 150,000 clones, around 78% of them singletons. Sequencing used PBMCs. Receptors were obtained from a male donor in good health and CMV-seronegative.

The rearrangement links TRBV30 to TRBJ1-4; D ambiguous. Germline V gene sequence: CDR1 GTSNPN, CDR2 SVGIG (reference sequence). The CDR3 has 15 amino acids. Deletions cut 1 base from V and 4 bases from J, with 13 bases between. CDR3 sequence: CAWSATIVVNEKLFF. The CDR3 region has the DNA TGTGCCTGGAGTGCAACAATCGTCGTTAATGAAAAACTGTTTTTT. The full variable domain, rest sourced from reference TRBV30 and TRBJ1-4, is SQTIHQWPATLVQPVGSPLSLECTVEGTSNPNLYWYRQAAGRGLQLLFYSVGIGQISSEVPQNLSASRPQDRQFILSSKKLLLSDSGFYLCAWSATIVVNEKLFFGSGTQLSVL.

The V call is TRBV21-1, the J call TRBJ1-5. TRBV21-1 is noted as a pseudogene. CDR3 length: 16 amino acids. This chain's CDR3 is CASIMRGPPIYQPQHF. The DNA of the CDR3 is TGTGCCAGCATAATGCGGGGCCCTCCCATCTATCAGCCCCAGCATTTT.

CDR3 sequence (DNA): TGTGCCAGCACCCTTAAAGAGACCCAGTACTTC. This encodes CASTLKETQYF. This rearrangement joins TRBV7-2 to TRBJ2-5; no reliable D call. Trimming took 7 bases from V and 3 from J, leaving 6 bases between them. Germline values: CDR1 SGHTA, CDR2 FQGNSA. This CDR3 region has 11 residues. The full variable domain, rest sourced from reference TRBV7-2 and TRBJ2-5, is GAGVSQSPSNKVTEKGKDVELRCDPISGHTALYWYRQSLGQGLEFLIYFQGNSAPDKSGLPSDRFSAERTGGSVSTLTIQRTQQEDSAVYLCASTLKETQYFGPGTRLLVL.

The chain employs TRBV5-1 and TRBJ2-1, with unresolved D. The CDR3 totals 13 residues. V shed 1 base and J shed 4 bases, with 6 bases lying between them. Looked up from germline, CDR1 is SGHRS and CDR2 is YFSETQ. The CDR3 loop reads CASSLSQYNEQFF. The CDR3 DNA is TGCGCCAGCAGCTTGTCCCAATACAATGAGCAGTTCTTC.

The rearrangement uses TRBV7-8 and TRBJ2-5; 9 nucleotides line up with TRBD2. Germline loops: CDR1 SGHVS, CDR2 FQNEAQ. The CDR3 sequence is 15 residues long. V dropped 3 bases and J dropped 5; count of bases not matched to a gene: 7. CDR3 in amino acids: CASSLGAGGAETQYF. The CDR3 DNA follows: TGTGCCAGCAGCTTGGGGGCGGGGGGGGCTGAGACCCAGTACTTC.

V gene TRBV28 combines with J gene TRBJ1-2; 7 bases align to TRBD1. With V trimmed by 6 bases and J by 8 bases, 12 bases remained unmatched. The CDR3 spans 14 residues. The germline V gene encodes CDR1 MDHEN and CDR2 SYDVKM. DNA of the CDR3: TGTGCCAGCAGCCGACAGGGAAGTATTGACGGCTACACCTTC. It is translated as CASSRQGSIDGYTF.

This clone appeared once. V usage is TRBV7-8 and J usage is TRBJ2-7; 8 bases match TRBD1. With V trimmed by 6 bases and J by 2 bases, 6 bases remained unmatched. The germline V gene has CDR1 SGHVS and CDR2 FQNEAQ. The CDR3 is 14 amino acids. The CDR3 region is CASRRGQGTYEQYF. The CDR3 DNA follows: TGTGCCAGCAGGCGAGGACAGGGAACCTACGAGCAGTACTTC. The entire variable domain, with the rest obtained from reference TRBV7-8 and TRBJ2-7, is as follows: GAGVSQSPRYKVAKRGQDVALRCDPISGHVSLFWYQQALGQGPEFLTYFQNEAQLDKSGLPSDRFFAERPEGSVSTLKIQRTQQEDSAVYLCASRRGQGTYEQYFGPGTRLTVT.

As regards this clone: The junction and the germline gene differ at one end; a read error may be behind it. The chain uses TRBV5-1 and TRBJ2-2; TRBD1 matches 8 bases. From germline, CDR1 is SGHRS and CDR2 YFSETQ. This CDR3 spans 15 amino acids. The CDR3 spells CPSSLGQVSTGELFF. As DNA, the CDR3 is TGCCCCAGCAGCCTGGGACAGGTCTCCACCGGGGAGCTGTTTTTT.

This rearrangement joins TRBV27 to TRBJ2-7; possible D gene TRBD1, 5 bases. CDR1 and CDR2 (germline): MNHEY, SMNVEV (reference sequence). This CDR3 has 15 residues. Trimming took 3 bases from V and 7 from J, leaving 19 bases between them. This CDR3 is CASSFGAGPLGEQYF. Here the CDR3 DNA reads TGTGCCAGCAGTTTTGGGGCCGGGCCTTTAGGAGAGCAGTACTTC.

V is TRBV18 and J is TRBJ1-5; a possible D gene is TRBD1 (5 bases). The CDR3 totals 16 residues. CDR1 and CDR2 from the germline V gene are KGHSH and LQKENI. The V gene lost 0 bases and the J gene lost 7 bases, with 16 bases spanning the gap. This CDR3 is CASSPPGNSGGQPQHF. CDR3 nucleotide sequence: TGTGCCAGCTCACCACCGGGGAATTCGGGGGGGCAGCCCCAGCATTTT.

The chain combines TRBV30 with TRBJ2-7, with 14 nucleotides matching TRBD2. This CDR3 contains 16 residues. J was trimmed by 6 bases and V by 1 base; bases with no gene match: 8. Germline CDR1 reads GTSNPN; CDR2 reads SVGIG (reference sequence). CDR3: CAWSAPRTSGRTEQYF. In nucleotides, the CDR3 is TGTGCCTGGAGTGCCCCGAGGACTAGCGGGAGGACCGAGCAGTACTTC.

This chain uses TRBV4-1 with TRBJ2-4; tentative D call: TRBD2 (6 bases). CDR3 length: 17 amino acids. The V gene lost 3 bases and the J gene lost 0 bases, with 15 bases spanning the gap. Germline loops: CDR1 MGHRA, CDR2 YSYEKL. CDR3 DNA sequence: TGCGCCAGCAGCCACGGGGGAGTTCGACGAGCCAAAAACATTCAGTACTTC. This translates into CASSHGGVRRAKNIQYF.

The V gene is TRBV28, the J gene TRBJ1-2, with TRBD1 identical over 7 bases. Unmatched junction bases numbered 4, after V lost 8 bases and J lost 4 bases. This CDR3 spans 12 amino acids. Germline values: CDR1 MDHEN, CDR2 SYDVKM. This CDR3 reads CASGDRVYGYTF. CDR3 coding DNA: TGTGCCAGCGGTGACAGGGTCTATGGCTACACCTTC.

The genes are TRBV21-1 and TRBJ1-2; TRBD1 was called by the table and not checked on the DNA. TRBV21-1 corresponds to a pseudogene. The CDR3 runs to 14 residues. This CDR3 reads CASNSDRGYYGYTF. The CDR3 region has the DNA TGTGCCAGCAACTCGGACAGGGGGTACTATGGCTACACCTTC.

This chain links TRBV10-3 with TRBJ1-2; D remains ambiguous. The CDR3 sequence is 14 residues long. Deletions cut 3 bases from V and 4 bases from J, with 12 bases between. The germline V gene encodes CDR1 ENHRY and CDR2 SYGVKD. CDR3 residues: CAISDRGLPYGYTF. DNA for the CDR3: TGTGCCATCAGTGATCGTGGACTTCCCTATGGCTACACCTTC.

This rearrangement joins TRBV6-6 to TRBJ1-2; possible D gene TRBD1, 6 bases. Germline V lookup: CDR1 MNHNY, CDR2 SVGAGI (reference sequence). The CDR3 is 12 amino acids. V was shortened by 7 bases and J by 4 bases, with 10 bases between the two germline ends. CDR3 residues: CASTLTGYGYTF. Here the CDR3 DNA reads TGTGCCAGCACCCTGACAGGCTATGGCTACACCTTC.

The genes are TRBV19 and TRBJ1-4, with a weak D call TRBD1 (6 bases). This CDR3 has 13 amino acids. CDR1 is LNHDA and CDR2 is SQIVND in the germline V gene (reference sequence). V lost 3 bases and J 8 bases, leaving 10 bases between the germline ends. The CDR3 nucleotides read TGTGCCAGTAGTATCCCCAGGGGAGAAAAACTGTTTTTT. This encodes CASSIPRGEKLFF.

This CDR3 is CASSVGGTDTQYF. Here the CDR3 DNA reads TGTGCCAGCAGCGTAGGCGGCACAGATACGCAGTATTTT. The chain uses TRBV9 and TRBJ2-3; D uncertain. This CDR3 region has 13 residues. In germline, CDR1 is SGDLS, CDR2 YYNGEE. V gave up 0 bases and J gave up 1 base, with 3 bases separating them.

The chain links TRBV14 to TRBJ2-7, with 7 bases matching TRBD2. The CDR3 length is 16 residues. With 3 bases clipped from V and 6 bases from J, the junction kept 14 bases outside the gene matches. Germline V lookup: CDR1 SGHDN, CDR2 FVKESK. The CDR3 DNA reads TGTGCCAGCAGCCACCTTGGGGGGGGAGGTAAAGTCGAGCAGTACTTC. Translation: CASSHLGGGGKVEQYF.

The chain is built from TRBV5-6 and TRBJ1-4; perhaps TRBD1 as D (6 bases). V was shortened by 5 bases and J by 0 bases, with 14 bases between the two germline ends. Germline assignment: CDR1 SGHDT and CDR2 YYEEEE. CDR3 length equals 16 residues. The CDR3 coding sequence is TGTGCCAGCAGGCGTGACAGGCAAGCAACTAATGAAAAACTGTTTTTT. Encoded protein: CASRRDRQATNEKLFF.

This sequence joins TRBV18 and TRBJ1-1; possibly TRBD1 for D (5 bases). Germline V gives CDR1 KGHSH, CDR2 LQKENI. V lost 6 bases and J lost 3, with 23 bases in between. The CDR3 length is 17 residues. CDR3 sequence: CASSVGPFRGIYTEAFF. CDR3 nucleotide sequence: TGTGCCAGCTCGGTTGGCCCTTTTAGGGGAATCTACACTGAAGCTTTCTTT.